This T cell receptor (beta chain) was sequenced for a study of T cell repertoires in cytomegalovirus infection. About the study: Evidence of both CMV infection and a matching HLA type came from public TCR beta signatures.

Note on this clonotype: Its antigen is undetermined.

This CDR3 has 12 amino acids. Trimming pared 3 bases from V and 8 bases from J, leaving 10 bases between. Germline V gene lookup returns CDR1 SQVTM and CDR2 ANQGSEA. TCRdb redid the calling of the reads with MiXCR, one entry per CDR3 protein. The sample has approximately 590,000 distinct CDR3 sequences; almost 40% are singletons. Overall study findings and caveats: CMV-specific TCR beta clonotypes restricted by HLA-C dominated the ex vivo response.

This specimen consisted of cultured PBMCs, obtained from culture after CMV antigen stimulation. The sequence was collected from a human donor in good health (CMV status not recorded). Some clones in this sample may be carry-over from other donors' samples. The chain carries TRBV29-1 and TRBJ1-4; a possible D gene is TRBD1 (6 bases). CDR3 loop: CSVESGGEKLFF. The CDR3 nucleotides read TGCAGCGTTGAGAGTGGGGGCGAAAAACTGTTTTTT.